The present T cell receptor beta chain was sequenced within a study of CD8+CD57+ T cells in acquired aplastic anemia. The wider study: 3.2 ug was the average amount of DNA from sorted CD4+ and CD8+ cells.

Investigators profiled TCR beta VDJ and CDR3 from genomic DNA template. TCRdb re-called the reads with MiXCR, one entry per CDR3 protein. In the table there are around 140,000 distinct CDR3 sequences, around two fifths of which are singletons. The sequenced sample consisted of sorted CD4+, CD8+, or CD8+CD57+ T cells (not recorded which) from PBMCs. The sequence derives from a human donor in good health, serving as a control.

The CDR3 here is CASSLAGTGDYEQYF. CDR3 in DNA: TGCGCCAGCAGCTTGGCCGGGACAGGGGACTACGAGCAGTACTTC. The chain joins TRBV5-1 to TRBJ2-7; TRBD1 agrees at 10 bases. The CDR3 covers 15 residues. The junction had 3 bases not matched to a gene; V was cut back by 0 bases and J by 3 bases. Per germline, CDR1 SGHRS and CDR2 YFSETQ.